This T cell receptor beta chain was captured by sequencing in a study of cytomegalovirus exposure and HLA in healthy donors. Study results and limitations: A missense DCLRE1C variant was associated with V- and J-gene trimming of TCR beta chains in a later analysis, and an independent cohort replicated the association. Some TCR beta chains (164 of them) were listed as cytomegalovirus-associated.

The CDR3 totals 17 residues. The V end was cut by 5 bases, the J end by 0 bases, with 18 bases between. Germline V lookup: CDR1 SGHTA, CDR2 FQGTGA. Both 60 Vbeta primers and 13 Jbeta primers went into the PCR. Some clones are missing from TCRdb's copy, which holds only in-frame ones; the method was immunoSEQ multiplex PCR. Of about 200,000 clones listed, roughly 80% were seen once; the top ten hold approximately 6.5%. About this clone: Its antigen is still unknown.

The clonotype was recovered from a woman between 50 and 59 years old in good health and CMV-seropositive. The sample taken for sequencing was PBMCs. The chain joins TRBV7-3 to TRBJ2-3; possibly TRBD2 for D (5 bases). The CDR3 DNA sequence: TGTGCCAGCAGCCCCGAGGGCCGGAAGACAAGCACAGATACGCAGTATTTT. It specifies CASSPEGRKTSTDTQYF. Full variable domain (outside the CDR3, taken from reference TRBV7-3 and TRBJ2-3): GAGVSQTPSNKVTEKGKYVELRCDPISGHTALYWYRQSLGQGPEFLIYFQGTGAADDSGLPNDRFFAVRPEGSVSTLKIQRTERGDSAVYLCASSPEGRKTSTDTQYFGPGTRLTVL.